This TCR beta chain is from a study of Graves' ophthalmopathy and Graves' hyperthyroidism. V was clipped by 5 bases and J by 0 bases, with 11 bases between them. The CDR3 runs 14 residues. Germline CDR1 reads LGHDT; CDR2 reads YNNKEL (reference sequence). Amplification of the TCR beta CDR3 regions used RNA transcripts (as template). First-round RT-PCR employed HTBI primers, with a second-round multiplex PCR after it. TCRdb itself ran the multiplex PCR reads through MiXCR, one entry per CDR3 protein. Among about 740,000 distinct CDR3 sequences listed, around 40% were seen once. Sequencing was carried out using peripheral blood. The rearrangement links TRBV3-1 to TRBJ2-7; D assignment may be TRBD1 or TRBD2 (5 bases each). This TCR derives from an adult man with Graves' ophthalmopathy. The CDR3 coding sequence is TGTGCCAGCAGCGCCCGGGACGGCTCCTACGAGCAGTACTTC. It encodes CASSARDGSYEQYF.